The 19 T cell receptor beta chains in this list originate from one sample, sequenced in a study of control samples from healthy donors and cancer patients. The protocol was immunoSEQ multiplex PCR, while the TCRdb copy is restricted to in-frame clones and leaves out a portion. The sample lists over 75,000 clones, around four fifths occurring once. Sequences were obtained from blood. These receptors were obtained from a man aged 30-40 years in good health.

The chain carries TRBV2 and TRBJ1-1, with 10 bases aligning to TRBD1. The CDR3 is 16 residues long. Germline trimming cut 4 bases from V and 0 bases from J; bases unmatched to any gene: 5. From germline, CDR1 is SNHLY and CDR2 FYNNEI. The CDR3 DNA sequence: TGTGCCAGCAGTGGGACAGGGGGAATTATGAACACTGAAGCTTTCTTT. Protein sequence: CASSGTGGIMNTEAFF.

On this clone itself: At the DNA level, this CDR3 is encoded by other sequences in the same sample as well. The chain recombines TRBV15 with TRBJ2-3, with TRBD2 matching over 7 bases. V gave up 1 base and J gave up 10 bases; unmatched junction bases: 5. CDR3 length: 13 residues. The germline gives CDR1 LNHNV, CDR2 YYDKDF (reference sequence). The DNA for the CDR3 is TGTGCCACCAGCAGAGGGGAGCGGGGACCGCAGTATTTT. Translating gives CATSRGERGPQYF.

CDR3 residues: CAISGKGDRPNTEAFF. The CDR3 nucleotides read TGTGCCATCAGTGGGAAAGGGGACAGGCCGAACACTGAAGCTTTCTTT. The chain combines TRBV10-3 with TRBJ1-1; 8 nucleotides agree with TRBD1. The CDR3 sequence is 16 residues long. The J segment lost 1 base and the V segment lost 4 bases, leaving 8 bases of the junction unmatched. Germline assignment: CDR1 ENHRY and CDR2 SYGVKD.

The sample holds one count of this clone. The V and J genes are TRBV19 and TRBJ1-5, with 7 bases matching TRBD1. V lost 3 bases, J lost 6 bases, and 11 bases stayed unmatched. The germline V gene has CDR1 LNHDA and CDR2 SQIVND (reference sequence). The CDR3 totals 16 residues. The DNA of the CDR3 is TGTGCCAGTAGTATTAGGCGACAGGGAGTATTTCAGCCCCAGCATTTT. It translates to CASSIRRQGVFQPQHF.

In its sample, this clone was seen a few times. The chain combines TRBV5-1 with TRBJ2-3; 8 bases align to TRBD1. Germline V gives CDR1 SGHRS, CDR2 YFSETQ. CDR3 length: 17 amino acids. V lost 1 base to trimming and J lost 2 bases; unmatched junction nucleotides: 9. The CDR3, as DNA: TGCGCCAGCAGCTTGAATCGGGGGACAGGATTCACAGATACGCAGTATTTT. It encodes CASSLNRGTGFTDTQYF.

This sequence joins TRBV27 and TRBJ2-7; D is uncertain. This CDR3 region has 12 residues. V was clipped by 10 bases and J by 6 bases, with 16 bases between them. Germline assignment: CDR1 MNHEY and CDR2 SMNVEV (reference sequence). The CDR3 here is CATIGTVGEQYF. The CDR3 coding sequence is TGTGCCACCATCGGTACCGTGGGCGAGCAGTACTTC.

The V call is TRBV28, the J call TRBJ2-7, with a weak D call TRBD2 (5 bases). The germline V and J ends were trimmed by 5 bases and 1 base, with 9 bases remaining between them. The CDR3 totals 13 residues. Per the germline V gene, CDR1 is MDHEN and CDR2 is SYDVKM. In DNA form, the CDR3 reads TGTGCCAGCAGTGTTTCGGGGTCCTACGAGCAGTACTTC. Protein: CASSVSGSYEQYF.

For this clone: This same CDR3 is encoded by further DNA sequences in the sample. The CDR3: CASSLTGSSYEQYF. The CDR3 DNA is TGCGCCAGCAGCTTGACGGGGTCTTCTTACGAGCAGTACTTC. This chain uses TRBV5-1 with TRBJ2-7, with D possibly matching TRBD2 (5 bases). Trimming left V 1 base short and J 4 bases short, with 12 bases between. CDR1 and CDR2 (germline): SGHRS, YFSETQ. This CDR3 region has 14 residues. Looking up the rest from reference TRBV5-1 and TRBJ2-7 gives the full variable domain: KAGVTQTPRYLIKTRGQQVTLSCSPISGHRSVSWYQQTPGQGLQFLFEYFSETQRNKGNFPGRFSGRQFSNSRSEMNVSTLELGDSALYLCASSLTGSSYEQYFGPGTRLTVT.

Here the CDR3 DNA reads TGTGCCAGCAGCCAAGGTTTTGCGGGGGTGAGCACAGATACGCAGTATTTT. It encodes CASSQGFAGVSTDTQYF. The gene calls are TRBV14 and TRBJ2-3; 7 positions agree with TRBD2. J gave up 0 bases and V 1 base, and 7 bases lay outside the gene matches. CDR3 length: 17 amino acids. In germline, CDR1 is SGHDN, CDR2 FVKESK.

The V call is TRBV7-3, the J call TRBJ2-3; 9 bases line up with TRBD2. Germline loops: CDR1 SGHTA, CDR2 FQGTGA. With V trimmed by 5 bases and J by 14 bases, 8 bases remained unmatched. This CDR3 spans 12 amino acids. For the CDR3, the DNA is TGTGCCAGCAGCAACGCGGGGGGGCCTGCGTATTTT. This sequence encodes CASSNAGGPAYF.

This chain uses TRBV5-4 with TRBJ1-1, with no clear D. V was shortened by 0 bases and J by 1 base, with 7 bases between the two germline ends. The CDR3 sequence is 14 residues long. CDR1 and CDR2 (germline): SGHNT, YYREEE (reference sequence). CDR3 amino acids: CASSLGTGNTEAFF. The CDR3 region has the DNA TGTGCCAGCAGCTTGGGGACGGGGAACACTGAAGCTTTCTTT.

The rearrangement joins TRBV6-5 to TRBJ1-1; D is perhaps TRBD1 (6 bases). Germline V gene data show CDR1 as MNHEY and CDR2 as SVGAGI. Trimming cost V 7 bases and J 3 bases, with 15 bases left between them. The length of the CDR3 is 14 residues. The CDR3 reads CASILDSPHTEAFF. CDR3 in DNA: TGTGCCAGCATTCTGGACAGCCCACACACTGAAGCTTTCTTT.

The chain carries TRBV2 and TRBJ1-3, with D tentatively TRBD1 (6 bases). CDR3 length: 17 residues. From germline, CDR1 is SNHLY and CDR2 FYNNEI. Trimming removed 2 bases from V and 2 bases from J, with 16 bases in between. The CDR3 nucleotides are TGTGCCAGCAGTGAATTCTCGACAGGCTCCACTGGAAACACCATATATTTT. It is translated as CASSEFSTGSTGNTIYF.

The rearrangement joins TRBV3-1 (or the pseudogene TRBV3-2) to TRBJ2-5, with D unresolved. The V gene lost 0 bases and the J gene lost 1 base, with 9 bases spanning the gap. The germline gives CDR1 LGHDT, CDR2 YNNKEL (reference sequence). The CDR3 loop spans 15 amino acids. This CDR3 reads CASSQDLGFQETQYF. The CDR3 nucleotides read TGTGCCAGCAGCCAAGATCTTGGATTCCAAGAGACCCAGTACTTC.

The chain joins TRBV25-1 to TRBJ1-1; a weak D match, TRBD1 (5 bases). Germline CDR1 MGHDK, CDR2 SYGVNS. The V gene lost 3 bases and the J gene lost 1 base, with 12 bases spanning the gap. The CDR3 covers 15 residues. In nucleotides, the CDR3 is TGTGCCAGCAGTGAGCCCAGGGCACCGAACACTGAAGCTTTCTTT. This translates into CASSEPRAPNTEAFF.

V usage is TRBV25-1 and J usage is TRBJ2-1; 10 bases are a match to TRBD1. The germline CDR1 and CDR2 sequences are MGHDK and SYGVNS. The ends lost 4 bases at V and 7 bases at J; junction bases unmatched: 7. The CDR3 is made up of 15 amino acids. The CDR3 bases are TGTGCCAGCAGTGGGGTCGGGACAGGGGCAAATGAGCAGTTCTTC. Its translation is CASSGVGTGANEQFF.

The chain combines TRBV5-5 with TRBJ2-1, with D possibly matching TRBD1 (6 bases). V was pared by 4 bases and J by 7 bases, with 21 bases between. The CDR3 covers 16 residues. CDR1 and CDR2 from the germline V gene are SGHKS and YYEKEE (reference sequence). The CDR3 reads CASSLSQGALGNEQFF. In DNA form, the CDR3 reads TGTGCCAGCAGCCTTTCACAGGGTGCCCTCGGGAATGAGCAGTTCTTC.

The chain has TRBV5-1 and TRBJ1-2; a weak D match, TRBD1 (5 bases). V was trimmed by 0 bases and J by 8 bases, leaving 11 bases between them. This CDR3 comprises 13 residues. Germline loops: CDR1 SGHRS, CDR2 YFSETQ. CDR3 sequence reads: CASSLAGLWGYTF. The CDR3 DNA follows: TGCGCCAGCAGCTTGGCAGGGTTATGGGGCTACACCTTC.

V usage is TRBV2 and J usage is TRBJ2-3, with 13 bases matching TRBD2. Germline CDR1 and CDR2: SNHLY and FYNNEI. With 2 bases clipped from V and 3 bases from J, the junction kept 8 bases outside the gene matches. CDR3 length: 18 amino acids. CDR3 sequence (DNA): TGTGCCAGCAGTGAATGGGTACTAGCGGGGGGGGCTACAGATACGCAGTATTTT. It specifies CASSEWVLAGGATDTQYF.